These 26 T cell receptor beta chains were all obtained from the same sample, sequenced in a study of T cells in Graves' hyperthyroidism and ophthalmopathy. Authors of the study amplified TCR beta CDR3 regions from RNA transcripts. TCR CDR3 underwent first-round RT-PCR with the HTBI primer set. TCRdb ran MiXCR on the multiplex PCR reads and lists one entry per CDR3 protein. The top ten clones hold about 7% of a sample with roughly 630,000 distinct CDR3 sequences, approximately 14% of them seen once. Material for sequencing was blood. Receptors were obtained from a woman in her twenties or thirties with Graves' hyperthyroidism.

This clonotype was found a few times. In nucleotides, the CDR3 is TGTGCCAGCAGCTTAGGCCAGGCGGTAGCCAAAAACATTCAGTACTTC. Translation: CASSLGQAVAKNIQYF. The chain couples TRBV7-9 to TRBJ2-4; the D is unclear. Germline loops: CDR1 SEHNR, CDR2 FQNEAQ (reference sequence). Trimming removed 1 base from V and 0 bases from J, with 10 bases in between. This CDR3 spans 16 amino acids. The whole variable domain, filled in from reference TRBV7-9 and TRBJ2-4, reads DTGVSQNPRHKITKRGQNVTFRCDPISEHNRLYWYRQTLGQGPEFLTYFQNEAQLEKSRLLSDRFSAERPKGSFSTLEIQRTEQGDSAMYLCASSLGQAVAKNIQYFGAGTRLSVL.

This clonotype has at least ten counts. The V and J genes are TRBV20-1 and TRBJ2-1, with 10 positions matching TRBD1. Germline loops: CDR1 DFQATT, CDR2 SNEGSKA (reference sequence). CDR3 length: 16 amino acids. V shed 3 bases and J 3 bases; nucleotides not matched to a gene: 8. The DNA of the CDR3 is TGCAGTGCTAGTCTCCAGTGGACAGGGGGCTACAATGAGCAGTTCTTC. It specifies CSASLQWTGGYNEQFF.

This clonotype was recorded at least ten times. The gene calls are TRBV18 and TRBJ2-7; D remains ambiguous. Germline V gene lookup returns CDR1 KGHSH and CDR2 LQKENI. V was clipped by 1 base and J by 5 bases, with 12 bases between them. The CDR3 spans 14 residues. The CDR3 nucleotides are TGTGCCAGCTCACCACGGTTCCAATCCGACGAGCAGTACTTC. It yields the protein CASSPRFQSDEQYF.

This sequence joins TRBV5-1 and TRBJ2-1; tentative D call: TRBD2 (5 bases). Trimming removed 3 bases at V and 3 bases at J, with 16 bases between. The germline gives CDR1 SGHRS, CDR2 YFSETQ. CDR3 size: 16 residues. CDR3 nucleotide sequence: TGCGCCAGCAGCTCCACCAACATAGCGTACTACAATGAGCAGTTCTTC. Translated: CASSSTNIAYYNEQFF.

This clonotype was counted many times. The V call is TRBV20-1, the J call TRBJ2-1; 11 bases are a match to TRBD2. This CDR3 has 14 residues. Germline values: CDR1 DFQATT, CDR2 SNEGSKA (reference sequence). V shed 5 bases, J shed 6 bases, and the junction held 6 bases outside the gene matches. The CDR3 loop is CSAPGTSGINEQFF. The CDR3 region has the DNA TGCAGTGCTCCTGGGACTAGCGGTATCAATGAGCAGTTCTTC.

This clonotype has a handful of counts. This rearrangement joins TRBV7-3 to TRBJ2-3; 12 nucleotides agree with TRBD2. The V segment lost 2 bases and the J segment 3 bases; nucleotides outside the gene matches: 6. The CDR3 is made up of 17 amino acids. Germline V gene sequence: CDR1 SGHTA, CDR2 FQGTGA. Here the CDR3 DNA reads TGTGCCAGCAGCTTAGGACTAGCGGGGATAACTACAGATACGCAGTATTTT. This gives the protein CASSLGLAGITTDTQYF.

This clonotype was observed many times. The chain is built from TRBV7-2 and TRBJ2-1; 7 bases align to TRBD1. The CDR3 is 17 amino acids. The junction had 9 bases not matched to a gene; V was cut back by 4 bases and J by 0 bases. Looked up from germline, CDR1 is SGHTA and CDR2 is FQGNSA. The CDR3 DNA follows: TGTGCCAGCAGCTCCCCCGGGACAGTTAGCTCCTACAATGAGCAGTTCTTC. Residues: CASSSPGTVSSYNEQFF.

This clonotype was recorded at least ten times. This chain joins TRBV5-1 and TRBJ1-4, with D hard to call. Between the trimmed V and J ends, which lost 1 base and 5 bases, there was a span of 12 bases. Germline CDR1 is SGHRS and CDR2 is YFSETQ. This CDR3 region has 15 residues. CDR3 sequence: CASSLIGEINEKLFF. CDR3 DNA sequence: TGCGCCAGCAGCTTGATTGGGGAAATAAATGAAAAACTGTTTTTT.

The sample holds many counts of this clonotype. The rearrangement joins TRBV7-3 to TRBJ2-1; D is perhaps TRBD2 (6 bases). The germline CDR1 and CDR2 sequences are SGHTA and FQGTGA. Trimming shortened V by 5 bases and J by 4 bases, and 15 bases separated the two germline ends. The CDR3 spans 15 residues. CDR3 region: CASSRLVSTYNEQFF. DNA for the CDR3: TGTGCCAGCAGCAGACTAGTTTCAACTTACAATGAGCAGTTCTTC.

The sample holds many counts of this clonotype. The chain carries TRBV6-2 or TRBV6-3 and TRBJ1-5; TRBD1 is a possible D gene (6 bases). This CDR3 spans 14 amino acids. The V end lost 6 bases, the J end lost 3 bases, and 12 bases lay between the germline ends. Germline V gene data show CDR1 as MNHEY and CDR2 as SVGEGT. CDR3 region: CASSEQGFNQPQHF. As DNA, the CDR3 is TGTGCCAGCAGCGAGCAGGGGTTCAATCAGCCCCAGCATTTT.

V usage is TRBV6-2 or TRBV6-3 and J usage is TRBJ2-2, with 13 bases lining up with TRBD2. CDR1 and CDR2 from the germline V gene are MNHEY and SVGEGT. V shed 5 bases, J shed 0 bases, and the junction held 9 bases outside the gene matches. This CDR3 comprises 19 residues. The CDR3 is CASSRDGGLAGSNTGELFF. In nucleotides, the CDR3 is TGTGCCAGCAGTCGAGATGGGGGACTAGCGGGGTCGAACACCGGGGAGCTGTTTTTT.

This clonotype has a count of ten or more. The chain combines TRBV20-1 with TRBJ2-7; 8 bases map to TRBD1. The CDR3 loop spans 14 amino acids. J lost 4 bases, V lost 6 bases, and 11 bases had no gene match. Per the germline V gene, CDR1 is DFQATT and CDR2 is SNEGSKA (reference sequence). The CDR3 here is CSARFGQGRYEQYF. The CDR3 DNA sequence: TGCAGTGCCAGATTTGGACAGGGCCGGTACGAGCAGTACTTC.

This chain uses TRBV25-1 with TRBJ2-3; possibly TRBD1 or TRBD2 for D (5 bases each). In germline, CDR1 is MGHDK, CDR2 SYGVNS. CDR3 length equals 15 residues. Between the trimmed V and J ends, which lost 4 bases and 4 bases, there was a span of 15 bases. As DNA, the CDR3 is TGTGCCAGCAGTGTTTCAGGGAGAGGGTCAGATACGCAGTATTTT. Translation: CASSVSGRGSDTQYF.

The chain links TRBV20-1 to TRBJ1-3, with 9 bases fitting TRBD1. The J segment lost 7 bases and the V segment lost 0 bases, leaving 7 bases of the junction unmatched. Per germline, CDR1 DFQATT and CDR2 SNEGSKA (reference sequence). The CDR3 contains 15 residues. This CDR3 is CSARDQQGARNTIYF. The CDR3 DNA reads TGCAGTGCTAGAGATCAACAGGGGGCGCGGAACACCATATATTTT.

The rearrangement uses TRBV10-3 and TRBJ2-3, with D possibly matching TRBD2 (5 bases). Trimming took 11 bases from V and 0 from J, leaving 15 bases between them. The germline CDR1 and CDR2 sequences are ENHRY and SYGVKD. The CDR3 sequence is 14 residues long. The CDR3 protein is CACNGISSTDTQYF. The CDR3 DNA is TGTGCCTGTAACGGGATCTCTAGCACAGATACGCAGTATTTT.

The J gene is TRBJ2-6, the V gene TRBV19; tentative D call: TRBD1 (6 bases). Deletions cut 6 bases from V and 1 base from J, with 10 bases between. The CDR3 loop spans 15 amino acids. The germline V gene has CDR1 LNHDA and CDR2 SQIVND (reference sequence). CDR3 sequence (DNA): TGTGCCAGTAGATCCACAGGGTCTGGGGCCAACGTCCTGACTTTC. Residues: CASRSTGSGANVLTF. The full variable domain, rest sourced from reference TRBV19 and TRBJ2-6, is DGGITQSPKYLFRKEGQNVTLSCEQNLNHDAMYWYRQDPGQGLRLIYYSQIVNDFQKGDIAEGYSVSREKKESFPLTVTSAQKNPTAFYLCASRSTGSGANVLTFGAGSRLTVL.

The chain employs TRBV9 and TRBJ2-6; unclear D gene. This CDR3 has 17 amino acids. The ends were cut back, 3 bases at V and 0 bases at J, with 13 bases in the middle. From germline, CDR1 is SGDLS and CDR2 YYNGEE. This CDR3 reads CASSAAKLLSGANVLTF. In nucleotides, the CDR3 is TGTGCCAGCAGCGCGGCAAAACTCCTCTCTGGGGCCAACGTCCTGACTTTC. The variable domain in full, completed from reference TRBV9 and TRBJ2-6, reads DSGVTQTPKHLITATGQRVTLRCSPRSGDLSVYWYQQSLDQGLQFLIQYYNGEERAKGNILERFSAQQFPDLHSELNLSSLELGDSALYFCASSAAKLLSGANVLTFGAGSRLTVL.

V is TRBV11-2 and J is TRBJ2-3; D is unresolved. The CDR3 runs 15 residues. Germline CDR1 reads SGHAT; CDR2 reads FQNNGV. The ends were cut back, 3 bases at V and 11 bases at J, with 21 bases in the middle. In DNA, the CDR3 is TGTGCCAGCAGCTTGACCGGCGCTAGGCAAAGATTGCAGTATTTT. Its protein is CASSLTGARQRLQYF.

The chain links TRBV27 to TRBJ2-1, with TRBD1 matching over 9 bases. Trimming cost V 3 bases and J 3 bases; bases outside gene matches: 3. The V gene's germline CDR1 is MNHEY and CDR2 SMNVEV (reference sequence). The CDR3 covers 15 residues. CDR3 DNA sequence: TGTGCCAGCAGTTTTAGACAGGGGGGCTACAATGAGCAGTTCTTC. It yields the protein CASSFRQGGYNEQFF.

This clonotype has a count of ten or more. This rearrangement joins TRBV20-1 to TRBJ2-1; D gene unclear. V shed 0 bases and J shed 2 bases, with 11 bases lying between them. The CDR3 covers 15 residues. Germline V gene sequence: CDR1 DFQATT, CDR2 SNEGSKA (reference sequence). CDR3 in DNA: TGCAGTGCTAGAGATACAGAGACAACCTACAATGAGCAGTTCTTC. Protein: CSARDTETTYNEQFF.

The J gene is TRBJ1-6, the V gene TRBV19, with D possibly TRBD1 on 5 matching bases. V was cut by 0 bases and J by 15 bases, with 15 bases left in between. CDR1 and CDR2 (germline): LNHDA, SQIVND (reference sequence). The CDR3 extends over 14 amino acids. This CDR3 is CASSIDSTAQHLHF. The CDR3 coding sequence is TGTGCCAGTAGTATAGATTCGACAGCCCAACACCTCCACTTT.

This clonotype occurred a few times. The junction differs from germline at one of its ends, possibly a read error. The CDR3 DNA sequence: TGTGCTAGCAGCTTACCCGGACAGGACTCCGGCTATGGCTACACCTTC. It yields the protein CASSLPGQDSGYGYTF. The gene calls are TRBV7-7 and TRBJ1-2; 7 bases match TRBD1. The CDR3 is made up of 16 amino acids. Germline V lookup: CDR1 SSHAT, CDR2 FNYEAQ (reference sequence).

This clonotype has a count of ten or more. The rearrangement uses TRBV5-1 and TRBJ2-1; perhaps D is TRBD1 or TRBD2 (5 bases each). V lost 0 bases and J 7 bases, leaving 14 bases between the germline ends. The germline V gene encodes CDR1 SGHRS and CDR2 YFSETQ. The CDR3 length is 15 residues. The DNA for the CDR3 is TGCGCCAGCAGCTTGGCTAGTAGGGGAGAAAATGAGCAGTTCTTC. Protein sequence: CASSLASRGENEQFF. The whole variable domain, filled in from reference TRBV5-1 and TRBJ2-1, reads KAGVTQTPRYLIKTRGQQVTLSCSPISGHRSVSWYQQTPGQGLQFLFEYFSETQRNKGNFPGRFSGRQFSNSRSEMNVSTLELGDSALYLCASSLASRGENEQFFGPGTRLTVL.

In this sample, this clonotype turned up a few times. The rearrangement uses TRBV20-1 and TRBJ2-5; D might be TRBD2 (8 bases). The germline V gene has CDR1 DFQATT and CDR2 SNEGSKA (reference sequence). Trimming took off 5 bases at V and 1 base at J, with 20 bases between the two ends. This CDR3 comprises 16 residues. The CDR3: CSALRGAGGRQETQYF. The CDR3 DNA is TGCAGTGCTCTGCGGGGGGCAGGGGGGCGCCAAGAGACCCAGTACTTC.

J is TRBJ1-2 and V is TRBV4-1, with D tentatively TRBD1 (6 bases). Germline CDR1 and CDR2: MGHRA and YSYEKL. The length of the CDR3 is 15 residues. Trimming left V 2 bases short and J 1 base short, with 11 bases between. The CDR3 loop is CASSQPRTDNYGYTF. The CDR3, as DNA: TGCGCCAGCAGCCAACCACGGACAGATAACTATGGCTACACCTTC.

This clonotype was observed many times. The chain recombines TRBV5-5 with TRBJ2-7, with D perhaps given as TRBD1 or TRBD2 (5 bases each). The CDR3 totals 15 residues. V gave up 2 bases and J gave up 3 bases, with 15 bases separating them. Germline assignment: CDR1 SGHKS and CDR2 YYEKEE (reference sequence). The CDR3 spells CASSFTGGILYEQYF. Here the CDR3 DNA reads TGTGCCAGCAGCTTTACAGGAGGTATCCTCTACGAGCAGTACTTC. Drawing the rest from reference TRBV5-5 and TRBJ2-7, the complete variable domain is DAGVTQSPTHLIKTRGQQVTLRCSPISGHKSVSWYQQVLGQGPQFIFQYYEKEERGRGNFPDRFSARQFPNYSSELNVNALLLGDSALYLCASSFTGGILYEQYFGPGTRLTVT.